The source of this T cell receptor beta chain is a study of cytomegalovirus exposure and HLA in healthy donors. The repertoire was sequenced with immunoSEQ multiplex PCR; TCRdb's copy has only in-frame clones and lacks some. The data show more than 80,000 clones, about 88% seen once. CDR1 is SNHLY, CDR2 FYNNEI, per germline. The CDR3 totals 17 residues. Trimming removed 5 bases from V and 0 bases from J; junction bases left unmatched: 3. The table lists this clone with a count of one. The target antigen is unknown. Study-level findings and limits: Reportedly, diagnosis of cytomegalovirus status by the classifier showed high specificity and sensitivity. The finding came from a later analysis; first-cohort TCR clusters tended to co-occur in the 120 or so validation repertoires. The authors listed approximately 160 TCR beta chains as cytomegalovirus-associated. In vitro checks showed that three CMV-associated chains really do target CMV antigens.

The origin of this receptor is a young woman in good health and CMV-seropositive. V and J are TRBV2 and TRBJ2-3; TRBD2 agrees at 15 bases. The specimen sequenced was PBMCs. The CDR3 sequence: CASSRTSGGGSTDTQYF. As DNA, the CDR3 is TGTGCCAGCAGTCGGACTAGCGGGGGGGGGAGCACAGATACGCAGTATTTT.